This TCR beta chain was retrieved from a study of control samples from healthy donors and cancer patients. Clones were read by immunoSEQ multiplex PCR, and TCRdb kept only the in-frame ones, dropping some. Of roughly 130,000 clones listed, 80% to 95% are singletons. This clonotype was obtained from a man aged 25-45 years in good health. The sequenced sample consisted of blood.

CDR3 DNA sequence: TGTGCCAGCAGTGCCTCCTTTGGTGCGTTCGATGACGAGCAGTACTTC. Translating it yields CASSASFGAFDDEQYF. The rearrangement links TRBV28 to TRBJ2-7, with no clear D. The germline V gene encodes CDR1 MDHEN and CDR2 SYDVKM. The CDR3 contains 16 residues. Trimming removed 5 bases at V and 5 bases at J, with 22 bases between.